A single sample is the source of the 3 T cell receptor beta chains below, sequenced in a study of T cell repertoires in cytomegalovirus infection. TCRdb re-derived calls from the reads in MiXCR, one entry per CDR3 protein. The sample carries around 530,000 distinct CDR3 sequences, more than 20% recorded once. Sample: PBMCs. The receptors were gathered from a human donor in good health (CMV status not recorded). Some clones in this sample may be carry-over from other donors' samples.

This clonotype showed up just a few times. The chain recombines TRBV20-1 with TRBJ2-3, with TRBD2 matching over 10 bases. Trimming took 2 bases from V and 4 from J; bases not matched to a gene: 6. The CDR3 totals 15 residues. The germline V gene encodes CDR1 DFQATT and CDR2 SNEGSKA (reference sequence). The CDR3 DNA is TGCAGTGCTAGAATAGCGGGAGGTCCGGCAGATACGCAGTATTTT. This translates into CSARIAGGPADTQYF.

The chain carries TRBV6-5 and TRBJ2-4, with D perhaps matching TRBD2 (5 bases). The V end was cut by 5 bases, the J end by 4 bases, with 12 bases between. The CDR3 has 14 residues. Germline CDR1 MNHEY, CDR2 SVGAGI. In nucleotides, the CDR3 is TGTGCCAGCAGTCCGCCCGGGGAAAAAAACATTCAGTACTTC. It yields the protein CASSPPGEKNIQYF.

This clonotype was counted a few times. V usage is TRBV19 and J usage is TRBJ2-1; 10 positions match TRBD1. This CDR3 contains 16 residues. Trimming cost V 10 bases and J 7 bases; bases outside gene matches: 16. Germline loops: CDR1 LNHDA, CDR2 SQIVND (reference sequence). CDR3 coding DNA: TGTGCCACCAACACCGGGACAGGGGTAATACCTAATGAGCAGTTCTTC. It codes for CATNTGTGVIPNEQFF.